This T cell receptor (beta chain) was identified during a study of blood T cell repertoires in COVID-19. Study-wide background: The analysed material was cDNA or gDNA that came from T cells, B-cell-depleted T cells, or PBMCs.

The CDR3 is 16 residues long. CDR1 and CDR2 (germline): SGHAT, FQNNGV. V lost 0 bases and J 6 bases, leaving 12 bases between the germline ends. Original methodology: By means of reference gene primer amplification, nucleated cell counts were estimated. Data came from immunoSEQ multiplex PCR; TCRdb stores just in-frame clones and leaves some out. V and J calls and clone size come straight from that table; D and trimming were deduced from the DNA. The sample lists roughly 100,000 clones, roughly 88% occurring once. The clonotype was recovered from a man between 45 and 60 years old with COVID-19, enrolled during active disease. The sequenced sample consisted of peripheral blood. This sequence joins TRBV11-2 and TRBJ1-6; D may be TRBD1 (5 bases). The DNA of the CDR3 is TGTGCCAGCAGCTTAGAACCCAGGGTACCTAATTCACCCCTCCACTTT. This codes for CASSLEPRVPNSPLHF.